The next 17 T cell receptor beta chains were all read from a single sample in a study of OX40 agonist ivuxolimab in advanced cancers. Generated by immunoSEQ multiplex PCR, the TCRdb table keeps only in-frame clones and is missing some. The sample shows 75,000 to 100,000 clones, about nine tenths of them seen only once. This material consisted of CD4+ or CD8+ T cells sorted from blood, taken in a trial of the OX40 agonist ivuxolimab. Every receptor here comes from an adult with an advanced solid tumor such as melanoma, head and neck, liver or kidney cancer.

The V call is TRBV25-1, the J call TRBJ1-2, with D unresolved. The V end lost 4 bases, the J end lost 3 bases, and 9 bases lay between the germline ends. There are 13 residues in the CDR3. CDR1 is MGHDK and CDR2 is SYGVNS in the germline V gene. In DNA form, the CDR3 reads TGTGCCAGCAGTGGGGGTTTGGACTATGGCTACACCTTC. This sequence encodes CASSGGLDYGYTF.

The sample holds one count of this clone. The V gene is TRBV6-5, the J gene TRBJ1-2; D not resolved. CDR1 and CDR2 (germline): MNHEY, SVGAGI. The CDR3 is 15 amino acids. V lost 0 bases, J lost 2 bases, and 10 bases lay in between. This CDR3 is CASSYSSRENYGYTF. The CDR3 DNA sequence: TGTGCCAGCAGTTACTCTTCTCGGGAAAACTATGGCTACACCTTC.

This chain links TRBV27 with TRBJ2-3, with D possibly matching TRBD1 (6 bases). The germline V gene encodes CDR1 MNHEY and CDR2 SMNVEV (reference sequence). The CDR3 length is 16 residues. V gave up 3 bases and J gave up 2 bases, with 15 bases separating them. The CDR3 DNA is TGTGCCAGCAGTTTGGGCCAGGGGAGTTACACAGATACGCAGTATTTT. Protein: CASSLGQGSYTDTQYF.

The chain combines TRBV30 with TRBJ1-5; a weak D match, TRBD1 (6 bases). V was trimmed by 1 base and J by 7 bases, leaving 14 bases between them. The CDR3 loop spans 14 amino acids. Per germline, CDR1 GTSNPN and CDR2 SVGIG (reference sequence). Here the CDR3 DNA reads TGTGCCTGGAGTGAGAACCAGGGGTGGCAGCCCCAGCATTTT. Translating it yields CAWSENQGWQPQHF.

This clone is a singleton in its sample. This sequence joins TRBV9 and TRBJ2-2, with a possible D match to TRBD2 (5 bases). CDR1 and CDR2 (germline): SGDLS, YYNGEE. V dropped 0 bases and J dropped 1 base, with 7 bases sitting between them. This CDR3 has 15 amino acids. DNA for the CDR3: TGTGCCAGCAGCGTAGCCGGGGAGAACACCGGGGAGCTGTTTTTT. Protein sequence: CASSVAGENTGELFF. Using reference TRBV9 and TRBJ2-2 for the parts outside the CDR3, the full variable domain is DSGVTQTPKHLITATGQRVTLRCSPRSGDLSVYWYQQSLDQGLQFLIQYYNGEERAKGNILERFSAQQFPDLHSELNLSSLELGDSALYFCASSVAGENTGELFFGEGSRLTVL.

The rearrangement joins TRBV4-1 to TRBJ1-5; the D is unclear. V was cut by 0 bases and J by 2 bases, with 8 bases left in between. Germline CDR1 is MGHRA and CDR2 is YSYEKL. The CDR3 runs 15 residues. The CDR3 DNA sequence: TGCGCCAGCAGCCAAGAAGGAACGGGCAATCAGCCCCAGCATTTT. The encoded protein is CASSQEGTGNQPQHF.

The rearrangement joins TRBV10-3 to TRBJ2-2; 8 positions agree with TRBD2. Germline trimming cut 10 bases from V and 5 bases from J; bases unmatched to any gene: 6. Germline CDR1 reads ENHRY; CDR2 reads SYGVKD. CDR3 length: 13 residues. The CDR3 is CASSGISTGELFF. The CDR3 coding sequence is TGTGCCAGTAGCGGGATCTCGACCGGGGAGCTGTTTTTT.

The chain employs TRBV27 and TRBJ2-7; 8 positions match TRBD2. Germline-derived CDR1 and CDR2 are MNHEY and SMNVEV (reference sequence). Losses at the gene ends were 5 bases for V and 2 bases for J; bases not matched to a gene: 11. The CDR3 has 16 residues. CDR3 nucleotides: TGTGCCAGCAGTCCGGGCGCCGGGGGGGCCACCTACGAGCAGTACTTC. Translation gives CASSPGAGGATYEQYF.

The J gene is TRBJ2-1, the V gene TRBV6-1; 7 bases agree with TRBD2. This CDR3 is built from 15 residues. Germline V gene data show CDR1 as MNHNS and CDR2 as SASEGT. J lost 4 bases, V lost 7 bases, and 10 bases had no gene match. CDR3 nucleotides: TGTGCCAGCACCCCACATGGGGGGGATTACAATGAGCAGTTCTTC. Its protein product is CASTPHGGDYNEQFF.

This chain links TRBV4-1 with TRBJ1-4; D is unresolved. The germline gives CDR1 MGHRA, CDR2 YSYEKL. This CDR3 has 14 residues. Trimming cost V 1 base and J 11 bases, with 14 bases left between them. CDR3 sequence: CASSQGVSMKKLFF. CDR3 bases: TGCGCCAGCAGCCAAGGAGTGTCCATGAAGAAACTGTTTTTT.

The chain employs TRBV4-1 and TRBJ1-4; D is ambiguous. The length of the CDR3 is 15 residues. Germline CDR1 reads MGHRA; CDR2 reads YSYEKL. The ends were cut back, 0 bases at V and 0 bases at J, with 5 bases in the middle. CDR3 protein: CASSQDSATNEKLFF. CDR3 DNA sequence: TGCGCCAGCAGCCAAGACTCAGCAACTAATGAAAAACTGTTTTTT.

This clone appeared once. The CDR3 loop reads CASSLGDVRGWETQYF. In nucleotides, the CDR3 is TGTGCCAGCAGCTTAGGGGACGTTAGGGGTTGGGAGACCCAGTACTTC. This rearrangement joins TRBV7-6 to TRBJ2-5; D is perhaps TRBD1 or TRBD2 (5 bases each). This CDR3 has 16 residues. CDR1 is SGHVS and CDR2 is FNYEAQ in the germline V gene. The V gene lost 1 base and the J gene lost 5 bases, with 17 bases spanning the gap.

This clone was seen a single time. The chain combines TRBV14 with TRBJ2-1; 9 nucleotides match TRBD2. The trim removed 1 base at V and 4 bases at J, leaving 5 bases unmatched. This CDR3 has 16 residues. The germline V gene has CDR1 SGHDN and CDR2 FVKESK. CDR3 sequence: CASSQAAGGFYNEQFF. The CDR3 DNA is TGTGCCAGCAGCCAAGCAGCGGGAGGCTTTTACAATGAGCAGTTCTTC.

The rearrangement links TRBV6-6 to TRBJ1-2, with D perhaps matching TRBD1 (6 bases). V gave up 10 bases and J gave up 2 bases, with 11 bases separating them. The length of the CDR3 is 12 residues. Germline-derived CDR1 and CDR2 are MNHNY and SVGAGI (reference sequence). CDR3 coding DNA: TGTGCCACCCGAGGGGGGAACTATGGCTACACCTTC. Translation gives CATRGGNYGYTF.

This rearrangement joins TRBV7-3 to TRBJ2-1; possible D gene TRBD2, 5 bases. The CDR3 is 13 amino acids. Trimming removed 4 bases from V and 5 bases from J, with 9 bases in between. Germline CDR1 is SGHTA and CDR2 is FQGTGA. The CDR3 sequence is CASSSSRDNEQFF. CDR3 coding DNA: TGTGCCAGCAGCTCATCGAGGGACAATGAGCAGTTCTTC.

The rearrangement links TRBV1 to TRBJ2-7; the D call TRBD2 from the table was never checked on the DNA. TRBV1 is noted as a pseudogene. There are 16 residues in the CDR3. The chain's CDR3 is CTSSPVSTSGSFEQYF. In DNA, the CDR3 is TGCACCAGCAGCCCGGTATCTACTAGCGGGAGCTTCGAGCAGTACTTC.

The chain couples TRBV5-1 to TRBJ2-5; no reliable D call. V shed 6 bases and J shed 4 bases, with 16 bases lying between them. The germline CDR1 and CDR2 sequences are SGHRS and YFSETQ. The CDR3 is 14 amino acids. The DNA of the CDR3 is TGCGCCAGCAACCTGGGCCAAATGGGAGAGACCCAGTACTTC. It yields the protein CASNLGQMGETQYF. Filled out from reference TRBV5-1 and TRBJ2-5, the complete variable domain reads KAGVTQTPRYLIKTRGQQVTLSCSPISGHRSVSWYQQTPGQGLQFLFEYFSETQRNKGNFPGRFSGRQFSNSRSEMNVSTLELGDSALYLCASNLGQMGETQYFGPGTRLLVL.